Listed here is a single TCR beta chain. Its specificity is unknown. The control participants were healthy donors, and these controls were matched with respect to both age and sex. Germline V gene lookup returns CDR1 GTSNPN and CDR2 SVGIG (reference sequence). There are 14 residues in the CDR3. Trimming left V 2 bases short and J 5 bases short, with 15 bases between. These data belong to a study of CD8 T cells in Susac syndrome. Study results and caveats: The TCR sequencing and HLA analysis in the study involved a relatively small number of individuals, as the study acknowledged.

With random hexamers, reverse transcription was performed on about 0.5 to 1 ug of RNA. Using its own MiXCR run on the immunoSEQ multiplex PCR reads, TCRdb lists one record per CDR3 protein. In the table there are about 200,000 distinct CDR3 sequences, 95% of which are singletons. The sequence came from a human donor in good health. The sequencing input was CD4+ T cells from PBMCs. This chain uses TRBV30 with TRBJ2-5; D assignment may be TRBD1 or TRBD2 (5 bases each). The CDR3 loop reads CAWSTHAGSETQYF. The CDR3 DNA follows: TGTGCCTGGAGTACACACGCAGGGAGTGAGACCCAGTACTTC. The entire variable domain, with the rest obtained from reference TRBV30 and TRBJ2-5, is as follows: SQTIHQWPATLVQPVGSPLSLECTVEGTSNPNLYWYRQAAGRGLQLLFYSVGIGQISSEVPQNLSASRPQDRQFILSSKKLLLSDSGFYLCAWSTHAGSETQYFGPGTRLLVL.